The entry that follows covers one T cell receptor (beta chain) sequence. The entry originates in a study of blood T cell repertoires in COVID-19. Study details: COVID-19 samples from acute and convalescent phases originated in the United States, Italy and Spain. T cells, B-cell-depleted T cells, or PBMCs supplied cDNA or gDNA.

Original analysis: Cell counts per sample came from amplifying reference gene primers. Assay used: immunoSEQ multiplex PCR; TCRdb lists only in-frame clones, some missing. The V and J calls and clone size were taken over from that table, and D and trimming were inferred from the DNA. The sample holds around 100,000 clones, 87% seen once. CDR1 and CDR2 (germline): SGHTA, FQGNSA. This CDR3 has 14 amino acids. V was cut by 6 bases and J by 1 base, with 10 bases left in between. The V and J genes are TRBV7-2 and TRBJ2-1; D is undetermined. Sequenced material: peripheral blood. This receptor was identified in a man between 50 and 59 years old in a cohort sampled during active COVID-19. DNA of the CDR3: TGTGCCAGCAGAACCGACATATCCTACAATGAGCAGTTCTTC. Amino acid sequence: CASRTDISYNEQFF.